A selection of T cell receptor beta chains follows, all from one sample in a study of cytomegalovirus exposure and HLA in healthy donors. Profiled with immunoSEQ multiplex PCR; TCRdb holds only in-frame clones, not every one. This sample carries fewer than 200,000 clones, more than 70% of them seen once, and the ten largest clones take around 4.6%. The specimen was PBMCs. The receptors originated from a male donor in good health and CMV-seronegative. Each CDR3 is given with its conserved first and last residue. The order of the fields is V gene, CDR3 protein.

V gene: TRBV4-3
CDR3 protein: CASSQDAGTSTDTQYF

V gene: TRBV4-1
CDR3 protein: CASRHLGQNTEAFF

V gene: TRBV11-3
CDR3 protein: CASSLGYIRFPDTQYF

V gene: TRBV25-1
CDR3 protein: CASSYQGSRSYNEQFF

V gene: TRBV11-1
CDR3 protein: CASSLAFWLAGSEEQYF

V gene: TRBV28
CDR3 protein: CASKKLQGFTEAFF

V gene: TRBV18
CDR3 protein: CASSPPGRGWDTEAFF

V gene: TRBV7-8
CDR3 protein: CASSPGPFGGFNEKLFF

V gene: TRBV7-9
CDR3 protein: CASSTTGTGRSPLHF

V gene: TRBV7-3
CDR3 protein: CASRPEGSGIGEQFF

V gene: TRBV6-6
CDR3 protein: CASSPVAGTTDTQYF

V gene: TRBV18
CDR3 protein: CASSPSTPGQGNGYTF

V gene: TRBV9
CDR3 protein: CASSVGGSITVEQFF

V gene: TRBV5-1
CDR3 protein: CASSPRVNSGNTIYF

V gene: TRBV2
CDR3 protein: CASSETTGAGANVLTF

V gene: TRBV21-1
CDR3 protein: CASSTRQGPNEQFF

V gene: TRBV5-4
CDR3 protein: CASSNPGQGETQYF

V gene: TRBV7-3
CDR3 protein: CASSLTPFEREKTGELFF

V gene: TRBV2
CDR3 protein: CASSRENNEKLFF

V gene: TRBV7-8
CDR3 protein: CASSFFGQGSQETQYF

V gene: TRBV27
CDR3 protein: CASSLYQDSYEQYF

V gene: TRBV18
CDR3 protein: CASRGPGVLTF

V gene: TRBV27
CDR3 protein: CASPVAGNQPQHF

V gene: TRBV4-1
CDR3 protein: CASSQAAGATEAFF

V gene: TRBV5-1
CDR3 protein: CASSLRGQSVATNEKLFF

V gene: TRBV11-3
CDR3 protein: CASSGDSSYNEQFF

V gene: TRBV19
CDR3 protein: CASSITLGDYEQYF

V gene: TRBV19
CDR3 protein: CASSIQTGQGLDQPQHF

V gene: TRBV5-1
CDR3 protein: CASSTSGAQETQYF

V gene: TRBV5-4
CDR3 protein: CASSPLSGTSGRGEQFF

V gene: TRBV7-9
CDR3 protein: CASSLRADFTGELFF

V gene: TRBV18
CDR3 protein: CASSPGKGQGNQPQHF

V gene: TRBV28
CDR3 protein: CASRLAYNQPQHF

V gene: TRBV27
CDR3 protein: CASSQGAGSYEQYF

V gene: TRBV2
CDR3 protein: CASSVRESQPQHF

V gene: TRBV5-1
CDR3 protein: CASSDPGGGREAQYF

V gene: TRBV4-1
CDR3 protein: CASSHRQAGTPGEQFF

V gene: TRBV7-9
CDR3 protein: CASSLLAGGVKTQYF

V gene: TRBV4-1
CDR3 protein: CASGGPNRGGPRLNTEAFF

V gene: TRBV9
CDR3 protein: CASSVAGLAGEQYF

V gene: TRBV27
CDR3 protein: CASSLRGQGTYEQYF

V gene: TRBV19
CDR3 protein: CASSPQGPDTSFSYEQYF

V gene: TRBV5-1
CDR3 protein: CASSLGGAGSVDTQYF

V gene: TRBV6-1
CDR3 protein: CASIRTPDSGNTIYF

V gene: TRBV6-1
CDR3 protein: CASYGTVGSPLHF

V gene: TRBV7-2
CDR3 protein: CASSSYRWAIANYGYTF

V gene: TRBV4-2
CDR3 protein: CASSLSETQYF